The clone carrying this TCR beta chain was detected a few times. This sample is drawn from a study of blood T cell repertoires in COVID-19. Study details: Material from acute and convalescent COVID-19 was sourced from the United States, Italy and Spain. PBMCs, B-cell-depleted T cells, or T cells provided the cDNA or gDNA that made up the material.

As originally analysed: How many nucleated cells were present was estimated from reference gene primer amplification. Assay used: immunoSEQ multiplex PCR; TCRdb lists only in-frame clones, some missing. The V and J calls and clone size come from that table; D and trimming were worked out from the DNA. Of 49,000 or so clones listed, approximately 89% are singletons. Sequencing used peripheral blood. The sequence was collected from a man in his forties or fifties with acute or convalescent COVID-19.

CDR3 sequence: CASGLGTEYEQYF. In nucleotides, the CDR3 is TGTGCTAGTGGTTTGGGGACAGAGTACGAGCAGTACTTC. The rearrangement links TRBV12-5 to TRBJ2-7; D possibly corresponds to TRBD1 (6 bases). Germline assignment: CDR1 LGHNT and CDR2 FRNRAP. The CDR3 spans 13 residues. Trimming took off 1 base at V and 4 bases at J, with 8 bases between the two ends.